The 5 T cell receptor beta chains reported below all come from one sample, sequenced in a study of blood T cell repertoires in COVID-19. TCRdb's copy holds only in-frame clones and misses some; the assay was immunoSEQ multiplex PCR. The repertoire consists of about 250,000 clones, with 87% occurring once and the leading ten covering roughly 3%. Sequencing was performed on peripheral blood. The receptors derive from a young man with active or convalescent COVID-19.

The rearrangement uses TRBV6-5 and TRBJ1-1, with a possible D match to TRBD1 (5 bases). The CDR3 runs to 12 residues. Germline V lookup: CDR1 MNHEY, CDR2 SVGAGI. Trimming took off 6 bases at V and 5 bases at J, with 10 bases between the two ends. Here the CDR3 reads CASRGGGTEAFF. The CDR3 bases are TGTGCCAGCAGGGGGGGAGGTACTGAAGCTTTCTTT.

The rearrangement links TRBV5-1 to TRBJ2-5, with 10 bases lining up with TRBD2. Germline V CDR1 and CDR2: SGHRS, YFSETQ. The CDR3 length is 15 residues. After removal of 7 bases from V and 3 bases from J, the junction contained 9 bases not matched to a gene. The CDR3: CASAYILAGEETQYF. The CDR3 DNA reads TGCGCCAGCGCATATATCCTAGCGGGAGAAGAGACCCAGTACTTC.

The chain couples TRBV28 to TRBJ1-2; weak D call: TRBD1 (6 bases). The CDR3 covers 12 residues. The V end lost 6 bases, the J end lost 4 bases, and 9 bases lay between the germline ends. Germline V gives CDR1 MDHEN, CDR2 SYDVKM. As DNA, the CDR3 is TGTGCCAGCAGGACAGGTCCCTATGGCTACACCTTC. This gives the protein CASRTGPYGYTF.

Comment on this clone: The same CDR3 also results from other DNA sequences found in this sample. The V gene is TRBV7-2, the J gene TRBJ1-4, with no clear D. Germline values: CDR1 SGHTA, CDR2 FQGNSA. This CDR3 spans 15 amino acids. Deletions cut 3 bases from V and 0 bases from J, with 8 bases between. The CDR3 here is CASSLGLATNEKLFF. CDR3 coding DNA: TGTGCCAGCAGCTTGGGCCTTGCAACTAATGAAAAACTGTTTTTT. Drawing the rest from reference TRBV7-2 and TRBJ1-4, the complete variable domain is GAGVSQSPSNKVTEKGKDVELRCDPISGHTALYWYRQSLGQGLEFLIYFQGNSAPDKSGLPSDRFSAERTGGSVSTLTIQRTQQEDSAVYLCASSLGLATNEKLFFGSGTQLSVL.

This clone was seen once. The rearrangement uses TRBV29-1 and TRBJ1-2; weak D call: TRBD1 (6 bases). V dropped 7 bases and J dropped 5 bases, with 20 bases sitting between them. This CDR3 is 14 amino acids long. Germline V gene sequence: CDR1 SQVTM, CDR2 ANQGSEA. CDR3 nucleotide sequence: TGCAGCGACAACCTAGGGGGATCGGGGTATGGCTACACCTTC. It is translated as CSDNLGGSGYGYTF. Complete variable domain (other parts from reference TRBV29-1 and TRBJ1-2): SAVISQKPSRDICQRGTSLTIQCQVDSQVTMMFWYRQQPGQSLTLIATANQGSEATYESGFVIDKFPISRPNLTFSTLTVSNMSPEDSSIYLCSDNLGGSGYGYTFGSGTRLTVV.